The clone carrying this TCR beta chain was detected only once. Its antigen is still unknown. These data originate in a study of cytomegalovirus exposure and HLA in healthy donors. At the level of the study: Some 180 million T cells yielded 110 million or so unique TCR beta sequences in earlier analysis.

PCR amplification relied on 60 Vbeta primers (plus 13 Jbeta primers). Produced via immunoSEQ multiplex PCR; TCRdb's table is partial and in-frame only. The top ten clones hold around 4.6% of a sample with about 90,000 clones, around 79% of them seen once. Study conclusions and caveats: According to a later analysis, most TCR beta chains associated with CMV appeared HLA-restricted.

The source is a woman aged 40 to 55 in good health and CMV-seropositive. Sequences were obtained from PBMCs.

In nucleotides, the CDR3 is TGTGCCAGTAGCTCGGGGGGGATCACCGGGGAGCTGTTTTTT. It is translated as CASSSGGITGELFF. V gene TRBV19 combines with J gene TRBJ2-2, with 8 bases lining up with TRBD2. CDR1 and CDR2 from the germline V gene are LNHDA and SQIVND (reference sequence). After removal of 6 bases from V and 4 bases from J, the junction contained 4 bases not matched to a gene. The CDR3 is 14 residues long.